This T cell receptor beta chain is from a study of cytomegalovirus exposure and HLA in healthy donors. Primers for the PCR totalled 60 Vbeta and 13 Jbeta. The method was immunoSEQ multiplex PCR; TCRdb's version includes in-frame clones alone and lacks a portion of them. The sample carries 75,000 to 100,000 clones, about 78% recorded once. With regard to this clone: What it recognizes is unknown.

Regarding the study as a whole: Reportedly, diagnosis of cytomegalovirus status by the classifier showed high specificity and sensitivity. The authors listed some 160 TCR beta chains as cytomegalovirus-associated. Earlier findings revealed that most TCR beta V segments proved productive either about 87% or about 30% of the time.

Input material: PBMCs. The TCR originated in a man aged 40-49 years in good health and CMV-seronegative.

The CDR3 DNA sequence: TGTGCCAGCGGGGATAGCGGGAGGCAGAACACCGGGGAGCTGTTTTTT. Its protein product is CASGDSGRQNTGELFF. The chain uses TRBV7-6 and TRBJ2-2; TRBD2 agrees at 10 bases. The CDR3 runs to 16 residues. The J segment lost 1 base and the V segment lost 8 bases, leaving 7 bases of the junction unmatched. The germline V gene has CDR1 SGHVS and CDR2 FNYEAQ.